The T cell receptor beta chain under discussion was sequenced for a study of PD-L1 blockade in urothelial cancer. Study context: After treatment start, blood was analyzed at 3 weeks (second dose) and at 6 weeks.

Spiked synthetic TCR analogs estimated absolute template abundance per PCR. Here immunoSEQ multiplex PCR was the method, and the copy in TCRdb shows in-frame clones only, minus some. This table has about 88,000 clones, 90% to 95% appearing once. The diagnosis in patients was locally advanced or metastatic urothelial carcinoma. V lost 2 bases, J lost 4 bases, and 8 bases stayed unmatched. The V gene's germline CDR1 is SNHLY and CDR2 FYNNEI. This CDR3 spans 16 amino acids. The receptor was isolated from a man between 60 and 70 years old with urothelial cancer. Sample: PBMCs, taken around atezolizumab (anti-PD-L1) treatment. The chain couples TRBV2 to TRBJ2-4, with 7 bases lining up with TRBD1. CDR3 region: CASSEWDSKLKNIQYF. The CDR3 DNA sequence: TGTGCCAGCAGTGAATGGGACAGCAAGCTGAAAAACATTCAGTACTTC.